This TCR beta chain came from a study of OX40 agonist ivuxolimab in advanced cancers. Broadly, across the study: Ivuxolimab, which targeted the costimulatory receptor OX40 (CD134), was an agonistic, fully human IgG2 monoclonal antibody. Of the roughly 50 dose-escalation patients, hepatocellular carcinoma was present in approximately 20, melanoma in around 15, renal cell carcinoma in 9 and head and neck cancer in 9. Partial responses were achieved by three dose-escalation patients, of whom one had hepatocellular carcinoma and two had cutaneous melanoma. Patients were allowed to have had prior anti-PD-1, anti-PD-L1 or anti-CTLA-4 therapy, and 40% of the dose-escalation patients had previously received checkpoint inhibitors. Intravenous ivuxolimab was administered to patients every 2 weeks at six dose levels: 0.01, 0.1, 0.3, 1.5, 3 and 10 mg/kg. Peripheral TCRbeta sequencing aimed to test whether ivuxolimab altered TCR sequence diversity and caused clonal T-cell expansion. The paper covers the monotherapy dose-escalation part of the phase I ivuxolimab trial, which included N of about 51 patients. In the dose-escalation cohort, 65% to 90% of patients were male, and the mean age was roughly 60 years, with a range of about 20 to 79.

The trial excluded patients who had a history of autoimmune disease or were on systemic immunosuppression. Peripheral blood for TCR sequencing was collected from all dose cohorts at baseline, on cycle 4 day 1, and on cycle 7 day 1. Samples came from an open-label, multicenter, first-in-human phase I dose-escalation trial of ivuxolimab. Adults with locally advanced or metastatic melanoma, renal cell carcinoma, hepatocellular carcinoma or head and neck squamous cell carcinoma were enrolled in the trial. CD4+ and CD8+ T cells were sorted separately from peripheral blood before TCR sequencing. Genomic DNA was extracted from sorted cells for sequencing of the TCRbeta CDR3 region. TCRbeta CDR3 regions were sequenced using the immunoSEQ Assay. Not all clones reach the TCRdb copy of this immuneACCESS table, which keeps in-frame sequences only. Checked studies attribute under half of the gap to unresolved V genes and leave the rest unexplained. This sample has around 15,000 clones in its table, and about 86% of those were observed once. Around 0.7% of the sample rests with the top ten.

For this clone: What this receptor recognizes is not known. Base qualities are not recorded, but no much larger clone differs from it by a single base.

The paper as a whole reports these results and caveats: At doses from 0.1 to 3.0 mg/kg, clonal expansion was seen in both CD4+ and CD8+ blood T cells between baseline and week 6. On average, CD8+ T cells showed more expanded clones than CD4+ T cells after ivuxolimab. In partial responders in the 0.1-3.0 mg/kg groups, normalized peripheral clonal expansion was found to be among the lowest, especially among CD8+ T cells. Which antigens the clonally expanded peripheral T cells were specific for was not determined. Low levels of normalized T-cell clonal expansion were also seen in some patients who did not respond.

This TCR was sampled from an adult with an advanced solid tumor such as melanoma, head and neck, liver or kidney cancer. Material: CD4+ or CD8+ T cells sorted from blood, obtained in a trial of the OX40 agonist ivuxolimab.

The DNA is as follows: TGCGCCAGCAGCTTGGACCGGACAGTCTACAATGAGCAGTTCTTC. Its translation is CASSLDRTVYNEQFF. The rearrangement joined TRBV5-1 to TRBJ2-1; matching of 6 bases hints at TRBD1 as the D gene. V lost 0 bases and J lost 3 bases; the stretch between them is 10 bases long. Including cysteine and phenylalanine, the CDR3 has 15 amino acids. Just the 45-base CDR3 DNA is kept, in frame starting at base 1. For CDR1 and CDR2, the germline V gene lists SGHRS and YFSETQ. Here the CDR3 is joined to the reference TRBV5-1 and TRBJ2-1 genes, and the full variable domain is: KAGVTQTPRYLIKTRGQQVTLSCSPISGHRSVSWYQQTPGQGLQFLFEYFSETQRNKGNFPGRFSGRQFSNSRSEMNVSTLELGDSALYLCASSLDRTVYNEQFFGPGTRLTVL.